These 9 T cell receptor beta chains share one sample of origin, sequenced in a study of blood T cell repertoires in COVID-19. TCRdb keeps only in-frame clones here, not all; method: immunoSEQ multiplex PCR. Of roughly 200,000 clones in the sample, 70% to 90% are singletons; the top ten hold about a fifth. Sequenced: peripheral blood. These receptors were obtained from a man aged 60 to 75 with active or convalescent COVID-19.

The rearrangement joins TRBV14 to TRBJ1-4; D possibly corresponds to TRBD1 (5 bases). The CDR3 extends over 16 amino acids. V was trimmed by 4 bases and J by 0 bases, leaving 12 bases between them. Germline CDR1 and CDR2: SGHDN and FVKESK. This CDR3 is CASSPSRAATNEKLFF. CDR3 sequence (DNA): TGTGCCAGCAGCCCGTCCAGGGCTGCAACTAATGAAAAACTGTTTTTT.

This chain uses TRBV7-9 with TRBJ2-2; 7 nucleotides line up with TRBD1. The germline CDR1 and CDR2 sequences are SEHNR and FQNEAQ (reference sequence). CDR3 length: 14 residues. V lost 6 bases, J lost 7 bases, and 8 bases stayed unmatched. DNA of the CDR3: TGTGCCAGCAGACTGGGACAGTTGGGCGGGGAGCTGTTTTTT. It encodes CASRLGQLGGELFF. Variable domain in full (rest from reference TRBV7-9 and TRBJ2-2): DTGVSQNPRHKITKRGQNVTFRCDPISEHNRLYWYRQTLGQGPEFLTYFQNEAQLEKSRLLSDRFSAERPKGSFSTLEIQRTEQGDSAMYLCASRLGQLGGELFFGEGSRLTVL.

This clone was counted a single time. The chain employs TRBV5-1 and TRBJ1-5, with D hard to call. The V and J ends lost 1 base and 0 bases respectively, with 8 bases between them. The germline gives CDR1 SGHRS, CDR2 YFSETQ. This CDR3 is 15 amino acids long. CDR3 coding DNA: TGCGCCAGCAGCTTGTACGGGGATAGCAATCAGCCCCAGCATTTT. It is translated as CASSLYGDSNQPQHF.

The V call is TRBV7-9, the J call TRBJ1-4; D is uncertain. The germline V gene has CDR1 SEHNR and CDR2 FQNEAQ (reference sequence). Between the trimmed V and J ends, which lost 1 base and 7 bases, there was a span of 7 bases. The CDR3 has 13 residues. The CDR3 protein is CASSLDRGEKLFF. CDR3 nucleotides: TGTGCCAGCAGCTTAGACCGGGGTGAAAAACTGTTTTTT.

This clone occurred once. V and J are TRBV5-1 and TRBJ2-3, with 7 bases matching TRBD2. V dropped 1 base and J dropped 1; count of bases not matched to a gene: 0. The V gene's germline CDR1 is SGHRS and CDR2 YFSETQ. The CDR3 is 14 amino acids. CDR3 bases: TGCGCCAGCAGCTTGACTAGCGGCACAGATACGCAGTATTTT. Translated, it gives CASSLTSGTDTQYF.

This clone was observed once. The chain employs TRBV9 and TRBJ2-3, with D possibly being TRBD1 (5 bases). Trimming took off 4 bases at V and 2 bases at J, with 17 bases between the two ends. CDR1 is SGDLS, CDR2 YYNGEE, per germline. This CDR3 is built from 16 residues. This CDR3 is CASSPRAGSITDTQYF. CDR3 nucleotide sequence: TGTGCCAGCAGCCCCCGTGCAGGGTCAATCACAGATACGCAGTATTTT.

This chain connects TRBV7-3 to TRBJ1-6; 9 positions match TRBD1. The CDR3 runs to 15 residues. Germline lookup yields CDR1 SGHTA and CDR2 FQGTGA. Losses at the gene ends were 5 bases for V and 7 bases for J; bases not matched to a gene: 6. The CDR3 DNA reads TGTGCCAGCAGCCACCCGGGACAGGGAAATTCACCCCTCCACTTT. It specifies CASSHPGQGNSPLHF. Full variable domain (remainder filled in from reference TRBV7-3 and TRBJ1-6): GAGVSQTPSNKVTEKGKYVELRCDPISGHTALYWYRQSLGQGPEFLIYFQGTGAADDSGLPNDRFFAVRPEGSVSTLKIQRTERGDSAVYLCASSHPGQGNSPLHFGNGTRLTVT.

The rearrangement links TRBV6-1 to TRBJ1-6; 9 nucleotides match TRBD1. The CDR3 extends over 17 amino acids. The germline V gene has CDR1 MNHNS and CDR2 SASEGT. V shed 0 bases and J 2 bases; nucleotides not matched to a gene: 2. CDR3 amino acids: CASSEAGTGTYNSPLHF. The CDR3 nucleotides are TGTGCCAGCAGTGAAGCGGGGACAGGGACCTATAATTCACCCCTCCACTTT.

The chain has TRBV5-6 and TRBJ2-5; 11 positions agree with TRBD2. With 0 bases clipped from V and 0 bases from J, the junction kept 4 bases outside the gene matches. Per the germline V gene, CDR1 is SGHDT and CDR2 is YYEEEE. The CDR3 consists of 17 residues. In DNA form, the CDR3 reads TGTGCCAGCAGCTTGGCTAGCGGGGGGCCGTACCAAGAGACCCAGTACTTC. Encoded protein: CASSLASGGPYQETQYF.